The next 20 T cell receptor beta chains were all read from a single sample in a study of lymphopenia after photon versus proton radiotherapy. Here immunoSEQ multiplex PCR was the method, and the copy in TCRdb shows in-frame clones only, minus some. The data show some 41,000 clones, with more than 70% seen just once and 10% to 13% held by the top ten. Material: peripheral blood, obtained from a patient treated with proton-based radiotherapy. All receptors come from a woman aged 70 to 79 with pancreatic cancer. Some clones in this sample may be carry-over from other donors' samples.

The chain uses TRBV27 and TRBJ2-2, with D hard to call. V was trimmed by 11 bases and J by 4 bases, leaving 14 bases between them. From germline, CDR1 is MNHEY and CDR2 SMNVEV (reference sequence). CDR3 length: 13 amino acids. This chain's CDR3 is CAASEVSTGELFF. CDR3 bases: TGTGCCGCCTCCGAGGTTTCCACCGGGGAGCTGTTTTTT.

The chain couples TRBV19 to TRBJ1-1, with 10 bases identical to TRBD1. The CDR3 totals 14 residues. V was clipped by 7 bases and J by 4 bases; unmatched bases: 6. The germline gives CDR1 LNHDA, CDR2 SQIVND (reference sequence). CDR3 sequence: CASTFRTGGTEAFF. The CDR3 DNA sequence: TGTGCCAGTACGTTTCGGACAGGGGGCACTGAAGCTTTCTTT. The full variable domain, with the rest looked up from reference TRBV19 and TRBJ1-1, is DGGITQSPKYLFRKEGQNVTLSCEQNLNHDAMYWYRQDPGQGLRLIYYSQIVNDFQKGDIAEGYSVSREKKESFPLTVTSAQKNPTAFYLCASTFRTGGTEAFFGQGTRLTVV.

This chain links TRBV30 with TRBJ1-2; 9 bases line up with TRBD1. Germline-derived CDR1 and CDR2 are GTSNPN and SVGIG (reference sequence). CDR3 length: 16 amino acids. CDR3 nucleotide sequence: TGTGCTTTCAGCCGGGACAGGGCTCGCGGTAACTATGGCTACACCTTC. This gives the protein CAFSRDRARGNYGYTF.

This sequence joins TRBV28 and TRBJ1-5; D perhaps matches TRBD1 (6 bases). The germline V gene has CDR1 MDHEN and CDR2 SYDVKM. The length of the CDR3 is 16 residues. V lost 3 bases to trimming and J lost 3 bases, with 15 bases between them. The CDR3: CASSLIQGLDNQPQHF. Here the CDR3 DNA reads TGTGCCAGCAGTTTGATCCAGGGGCTGGACAATCAGCCCCAGCATTTT.

The V and J genes are TRBV28 and TRBJ1-5, with 7 bases lining up with TRBD1. Germline CDR1 reads MDHEN; CDR2 reads SYDVKM. The CDR3 has 16 residues. The V gene end was trimmed by 6 bases and the J gene end by 5 bases; junction bases not matched to a gene: 13. CDR3 coding DNA: TGTGCCAGCAGAGTTTCCCTAGGAGGGGGCGATCAGCCCCAGCATTTT. Translating it yields CASRVSLGGGDQPQHF.

In DNA form, the CDR3 reads TGTGCCAGCACCGGGACAGGGGGAGTTTACGAGCAGTACTTC. It translates to CASTGTGGVYEQYF. This chain connects TRBV28 to TRBJ2-7, with TRBD1 matching over 11 bases. CDR3 length: 14 amino acids. After removal of 7 bases from V and 4 bases from J, the junction contained 6 bases not matched to a gene. Germline CDR1 MDHEN, CDR2 SYDVKM.

This sequence joins TRBV5-5 and TRBJ1-5, with D possibly being TRBD1 (6 bases). The CDR3 spans 16 residues. V was shortened by 0 bases and J by 2 bases, with 12 bases between the two germline ends. Germline values: CDR1 SGHKS, CDR2 YYEKEE (reference sequence). The CDR3 region is CASSLAGGAGNQPQHF. The CDR3 region has the DNA TGTGCCAGCAGCTTGGCCGGGGGCGCGGGCAATCAGCCCCAGCATTTT.

The chain uses TRBV10-3 and TRBJ2-7; TRBD1 aligns across 10 bases. V lost 5 bases to trimming and J lost 2 bases; unmatched junction nucleotides: 3. Germline V gene sequence: CDR1 ENHRY, CDR2 SYGVKD. The CDR3 runs to 14 residues. The CDR3 DNA reads TGTGCCATCAGTCGGGACAGGGGAACCTACGAGCAGTACTTC. Its translation is CAISRDRGTYEQYF.

The rearrangement joins TRBV6-1 to TRBJ1-5; D gene uncertain. Trimming took off 3 bases at V and 5 bases at J, with 11 bases between the two ends. Germline values: CDR1 MNHNS, CDR2 SASEGT. The CDR3 extends over 14 amino acids. CDR3 sequence: CASSDGSLYQPQHF. The DNA for the CDR3 is TGTGCCAGCAGTGACGGTTCTTTATATCAGCCCCAGCATTTT.

This chain joins TRBV9 and TRBJ2-1; 7 positions agree with TRBD2. The CDR3 contains 15 residues. Per the germline V gene, CDR1 is SGDLS and CDR2 is YYNGEE. Trimming at V came to 4 bases and at J to 0 bases, leaving 4 bases not matched to a gene. CDR3 in DNA: TGTGCCAGCAGCTCTAGCGGTAGCTCCTACAATGAGCAGTTCTTC. Protein sequence: CASSSSGSSYNEQFF.

The chain links TRBV7-9 to TRBJ2-3, with 10 bases that match TRBD2. The CDR3 totals 16 residues. V shed 7 bases, J shed 5 bases, and the junction held 12 bases outside the gene matches. In germline, CDR1 is SEHNR, CDR2 FQNEAQ (reference sequence). This chain's CDR3 is CASTPSLASGRDTQYF. CDR3 nucleotide sequence: TGTGCCAGCACCCCGAGCCTGGCTAGCGGGAGAGATACGCAGTATTTT.

The chain is built from TRBV7-2 and TRBJ2-7; a possible D gene is TRBD1 (6 bases). V lost 4 bases to trimming and J lost 6 bases, with 10 bases between them. Germline V lookup: CDR1 SGHTA, CDR2 FQGNSA. There are 12 residues in the CDR3. The CDR3 sequence: CASSSGVGEQYF. In nucleotides, the CDR3 is TGTGCCAGCAGCTCAGGGGTGGGCGAGCAGTACTTC.

This clone has just one count. The chain employs TRBV28 and TRBJ2-1, with D unclear. This CDR3 spans 12 amino acids. The V gene lost 2 bases and the J gene lost 10 bases, with 9 bases spanning the gap. Germline CDR1 reads MDHEN; CDR2 reads SYDVKM. The CDR3 protein is CASSLRPVEQFF. Here the CDR3 DNA reads TGTGCCAGCAGTTTACGTCCCGTCGAGCAGTTCTTC.

This clone was recorded only once. This chain connects TRBV5-6 to TRBJ2-7, with 8 positions matching TRBD2. The CDR3 runs 16 residues. Per the germline V gene, CDR1 is SGHDT and CDR2 is YYEEEE. Trimming cost V 4 bases and J 2 bases; bases outside gene matches: 11. CDR3 residues: CASSPSFSGIAYEQYF. CDR3 coding DNA: TGTGCCAGCAGCCCCTCCTTTAGCGGGATAGCCTACGAGCAGTACTTC.

The rearrangement joins TRBV27 to TRBJ2-1; 9 bases agree with TRBD1. Germline CDR1 MNHEY, CDR2 SMNVEV (reference sequence). Trimming removed 3 bases from V and 4 bases from J; junction bases left unmatched: 4. CDR3 length: 15 residues. The CDR3 loop is CASSFRDRAYNEQFF. Here the CDR3 DNA reads TGTGCCAGCAGTTTCCGGGACAGGGCATACAATGAGCAGTTCTTC.

This clone was picked up a small number of times. This chain joins TRBV2 and TRBJ2-1, with D maybe TRBD1 (6 bases). Germline values: CDR1 SNHLY, CDR2 FYNNEI. The CDR3 runs to 16 residues. The V and J ends lost 4 bases and 5 bases respectively, with 18 bases between them. The chain's CDR3 is CASSGWDKGFNNEQFF. The CDR3 DNA reads TGTGCCAGCAGTGGATGGGACAAAGGTTTCAACAATGAGCAGTTCTTC.

The V and J genes are TRBV27 and TRBJ1-6; 11 positions agree with TRBD1. In germline, CDR1 is MNHEY, CDR2 SMNVEV (reference sequence). V lost 4 bases and J lost 7; bases outside the gene matches: 6. The CDR3 is 16 residues long. The CDR3 loop is CASSSRRTGGNSPLHF. In DNA form, the CDR3 reads TGTGCCAGCAGTTCCCGCCGGACAGGGGGCAATTCACCCCTCCACTTT.

The V and J genes are TRBV19 and TRBJ1-6; D gene unclear. The germline gives CDR1 LNHDA, CDR2 SQIVND (reference sequence). The ends were cut back, 7 bases at V and 9 bases at J, with 10 bases in the middle. CDR3 size: 12 residues. CDR3 bases: TGTGCCAGTACTGTGGTTGGTTCACCCCTCCACTTT. It translates to CASTVVGSPLHF. The whole variable domain, filled in from reference TRBV19 and TRBJ1-6, reads DGGITQSPKYLFRKEGQNVTLSCEQNLNHDAMYWYRQDPGQGLRLIYYSQIVNDFQKGDIAEGYSVSREKKESFPLTVTSAQKNPTAFYLCASTVVGSPLHFGNGTRLTVT.

The rearrangement joins TRBV5-6 to TRBJ2-3; 8 bases align to TRBD2. This CDR3 has 14 amino acids. J was trimmed by 4 bases and V by 2 bases; bases with no gene match: 3. Germline values: CDR1 SGHDT, CDR2 YYEEEE. CDR3 DNA: TGTGCCAGCAGCTTTAGCGGGACCCCAGATACGCAGTATTTT. Encoded protein: CASSFSGTPDTQYF. The full variable domain, its missing parts supplied by reference TRBV5-6 and TRBJ2-3, is DAGVTQSPTHLIKTRGQQVTLRCSPKSGHDTVSWYQQALGQGPQFIFQYYEEEERQRGNFPDRFSGHQFPNYSSELNVNALLLGDSALYLCASSFSGTPDTQYFGPGTRLTVL.

V usage is TRBV6-5 and J usage is TRBJ2-5; possibly TRBD1 or TRBD2 for D (6 bases each). V shed 6 bases and J shed 5 bases, with 16 bases lying between them. The CDR3 sequence is 14 residues long. The V gene's germline CDR1 is MNHEY and CDR2 SVGAGI. The CDR3 reads CASRDLGAGETQYF. The CDR3 region has the DNA TGTGCCAGCAGGGATTTGGGGGCGGGGGAGACCCAGTACTTC.